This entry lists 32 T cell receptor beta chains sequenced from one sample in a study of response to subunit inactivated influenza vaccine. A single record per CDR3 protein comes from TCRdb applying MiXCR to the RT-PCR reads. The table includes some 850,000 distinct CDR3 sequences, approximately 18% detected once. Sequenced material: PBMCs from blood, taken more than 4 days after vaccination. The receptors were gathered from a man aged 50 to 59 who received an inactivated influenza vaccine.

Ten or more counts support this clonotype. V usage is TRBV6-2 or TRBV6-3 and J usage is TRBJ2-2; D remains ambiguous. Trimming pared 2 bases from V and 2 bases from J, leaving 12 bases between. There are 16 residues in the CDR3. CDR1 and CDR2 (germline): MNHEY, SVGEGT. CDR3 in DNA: TGTGCCAGCAGTTACACGCGTCGGGTTAACACCGGGGAGCTGTTTTTT. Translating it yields CASSYTRRVNTGELFF.

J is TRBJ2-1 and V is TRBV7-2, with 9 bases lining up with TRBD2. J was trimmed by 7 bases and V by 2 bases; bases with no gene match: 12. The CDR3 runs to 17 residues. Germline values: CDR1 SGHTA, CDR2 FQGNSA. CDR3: CASSLSFLGREGNEQFF. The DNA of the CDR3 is TGTGCCAGCAGCTTATCCTTTCTGGGGCGGGAGGGGAATGAGCAGTTCTTC.

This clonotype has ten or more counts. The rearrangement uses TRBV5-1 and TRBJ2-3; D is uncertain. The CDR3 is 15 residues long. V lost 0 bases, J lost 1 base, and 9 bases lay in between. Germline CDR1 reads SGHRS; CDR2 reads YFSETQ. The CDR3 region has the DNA TGCGCCAGCAGCTTGGCGGATCTTGGCACAGATACGCAGTATTTT. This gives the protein CASSLADLGTDTQYF.

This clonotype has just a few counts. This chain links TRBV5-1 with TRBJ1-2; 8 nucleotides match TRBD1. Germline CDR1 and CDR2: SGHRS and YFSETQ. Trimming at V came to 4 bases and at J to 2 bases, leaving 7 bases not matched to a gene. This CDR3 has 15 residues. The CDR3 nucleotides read TGCGCCAGCAGCGACCGGACAGGGTTAAACTATGGCTACACCTTC. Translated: CASSDRTGLNYGYTF.

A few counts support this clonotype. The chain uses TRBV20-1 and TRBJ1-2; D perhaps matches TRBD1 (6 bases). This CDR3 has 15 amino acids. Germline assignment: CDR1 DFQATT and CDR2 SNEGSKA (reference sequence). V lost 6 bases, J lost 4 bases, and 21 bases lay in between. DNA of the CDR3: TGCAGTGCCCGGGGGGCAGGGACTTATGGCTATGGCTACACCTTC. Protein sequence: CSARGAGTYGYGYTF.

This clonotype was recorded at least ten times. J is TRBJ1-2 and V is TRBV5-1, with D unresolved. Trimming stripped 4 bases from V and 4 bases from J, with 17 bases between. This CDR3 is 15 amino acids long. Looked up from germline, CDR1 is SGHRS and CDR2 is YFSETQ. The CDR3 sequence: CASSVRTDGSYGYTF. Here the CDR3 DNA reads TGCGCCAGCAGCGTCAGGACGGACGGAAGCTATGGCTACACCTTC.

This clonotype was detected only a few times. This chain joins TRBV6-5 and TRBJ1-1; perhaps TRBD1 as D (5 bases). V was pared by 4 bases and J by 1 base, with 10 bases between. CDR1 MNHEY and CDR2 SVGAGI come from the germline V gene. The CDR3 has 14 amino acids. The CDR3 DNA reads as TGTGCCAGCAGTTCAGGGAGAGCGAACACTGAAGCTTTCTTT. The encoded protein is CASSSGRANTEAFF.

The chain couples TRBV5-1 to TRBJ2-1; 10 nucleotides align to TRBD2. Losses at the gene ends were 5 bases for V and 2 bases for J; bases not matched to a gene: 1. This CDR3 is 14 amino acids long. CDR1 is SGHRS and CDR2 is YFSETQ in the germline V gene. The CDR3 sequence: CASRLAGTYNEQFF. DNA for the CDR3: TGCGCCAGCAGACTAGCGGGGACCTACAATGAGCAGTTCTTC.

The chain's CDR3 is CASSLVLGQFQETQYF. For the CDR3, the DNA is TGTGCCAGCAGCTTAGTCCTTGGACAATTCCAAGAGACCCAGTACTTC. The chain carries TRBV7-9 and TRBJ2-5, with a tentative D call TRBD1 (5 bases). Germline assignment: CDR1 SEHNR and CDR2 FQNEAQ (reference sequence). The CDR3 sequence is 16 residues long. The V end lost 1 base, the J end lost 1 base, and 13 bases lay between the germline ends.

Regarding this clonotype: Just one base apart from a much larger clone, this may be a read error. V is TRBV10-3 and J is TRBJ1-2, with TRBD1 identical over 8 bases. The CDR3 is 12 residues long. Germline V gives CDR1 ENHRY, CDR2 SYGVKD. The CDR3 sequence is CGISGTGRGYTF. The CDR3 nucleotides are TGTGGCATCTCCGGGACAGGAAGGGGCTACACCTTC.

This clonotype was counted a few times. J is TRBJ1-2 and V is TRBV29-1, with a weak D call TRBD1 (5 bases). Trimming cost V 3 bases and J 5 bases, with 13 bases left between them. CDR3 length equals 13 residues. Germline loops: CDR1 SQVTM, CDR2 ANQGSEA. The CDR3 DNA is TGCAGCGTTGACGAGGGGTCTCGGTATGGCTACACCTTC. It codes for CSVDEGSRYGYTF.

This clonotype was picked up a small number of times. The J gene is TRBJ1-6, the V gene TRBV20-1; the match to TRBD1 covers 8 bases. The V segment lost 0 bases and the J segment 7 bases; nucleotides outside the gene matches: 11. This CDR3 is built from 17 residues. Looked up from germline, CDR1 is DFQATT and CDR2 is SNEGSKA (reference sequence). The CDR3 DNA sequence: TGCAGTGCTAGAGATCCCCTTAGACAGGGGAGCAATTCACCCCTCCACTTT. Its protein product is CSARDPLRQGSNSPLHF.

The CDR3 loop reads CASSSGLAGYSDTQYF. The DNA of the CDR3 is TGCGCCAGCAGCTCTGGACTAGCGGGATACTCAGATACGCAGTATTTT. The rearrangement joins TRBV5-1 to TRBJ2-3; 12 bases match TRBD2. Germline lookup yields CDR1 SGHRS and CDR2 YFSETQ. This CDR3 spans 16 amino acids. The ends lost 3 bases at V and 4 bases at J; junction bases unmatched: 6.

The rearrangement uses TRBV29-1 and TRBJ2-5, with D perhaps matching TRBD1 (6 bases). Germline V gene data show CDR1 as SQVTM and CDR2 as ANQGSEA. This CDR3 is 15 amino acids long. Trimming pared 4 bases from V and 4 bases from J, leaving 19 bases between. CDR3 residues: CSVVPQGRNIETQYF. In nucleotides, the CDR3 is TGCAGCGTTGTACCACAGGGACGGAACATAGAGACCCAGTACTTC.

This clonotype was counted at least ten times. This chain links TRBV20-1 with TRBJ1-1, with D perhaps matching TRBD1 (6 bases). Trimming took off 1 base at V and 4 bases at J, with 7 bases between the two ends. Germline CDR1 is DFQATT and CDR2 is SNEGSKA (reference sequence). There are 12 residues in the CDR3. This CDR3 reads CSARGDITEAFF. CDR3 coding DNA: TGCAGTGCTAGAGGGGACATCACTGAAGCTTTCTTT.

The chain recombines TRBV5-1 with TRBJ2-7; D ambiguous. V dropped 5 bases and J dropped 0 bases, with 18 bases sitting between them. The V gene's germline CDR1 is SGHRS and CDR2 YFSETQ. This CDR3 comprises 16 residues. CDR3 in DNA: TGCGCCAGCAGAACCGGGCCAAATTTACCCTCCTACGAGCAGTACTTC. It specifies CASRTGPNLPSYEQYF.

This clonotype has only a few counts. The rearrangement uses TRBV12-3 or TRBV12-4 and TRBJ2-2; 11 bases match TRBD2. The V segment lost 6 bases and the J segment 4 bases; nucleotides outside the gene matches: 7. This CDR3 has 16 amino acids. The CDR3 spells CASRAGTSGLTGELFF. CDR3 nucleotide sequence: TGTGCCAGCAGAGCCGGGACTAGCGGCCTCACCGGGGAGCTGTTTTTT.

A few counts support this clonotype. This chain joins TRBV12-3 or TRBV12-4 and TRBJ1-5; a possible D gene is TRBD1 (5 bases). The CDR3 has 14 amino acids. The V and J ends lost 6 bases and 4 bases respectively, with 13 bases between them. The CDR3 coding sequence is TGTGCCAGCAGACCCGGGACTACTAATCAGCCCCAGCATTTT. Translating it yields CASRPGTTNQPQHF.

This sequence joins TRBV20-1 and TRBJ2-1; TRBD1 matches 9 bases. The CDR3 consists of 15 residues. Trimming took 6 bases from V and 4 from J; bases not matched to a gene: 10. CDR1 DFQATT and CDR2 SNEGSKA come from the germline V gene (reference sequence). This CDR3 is CSAMTGGTQYNEQFF. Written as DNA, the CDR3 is TGCAGTGCAATGACAGGGGGGACACAATACAATGAGCAGTTCTTC.

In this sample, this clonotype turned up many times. CDR3 sequence (DNA): TGCAGTGCCCCGGGACAGGTAAACACTGAAGCTTTCTTT. Protein product: CSAPGQVNTEAFF. This chain connects TRBV20-1 to TRBJ1-1, with 8 bases lining up with TRBD1. The length of the CDR3 is 13 residues. The V gene end was trimmed by 6 bases and the J gene end by 2 bases; junction bases not matched to a gene: 5. Germline V gene lookup returns CDR1 DFQATT and CDR2 SNEGSKA (reference sequence).

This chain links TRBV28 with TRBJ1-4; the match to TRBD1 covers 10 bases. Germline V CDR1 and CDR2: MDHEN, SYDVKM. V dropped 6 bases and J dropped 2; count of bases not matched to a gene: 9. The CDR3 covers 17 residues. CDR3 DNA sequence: TGTGCCAGCAGCCCCTCGGGACAGGGGCGGACTAATGAAAAACTGTTTTTT. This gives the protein CASSPSGQGRTNEKLFF.

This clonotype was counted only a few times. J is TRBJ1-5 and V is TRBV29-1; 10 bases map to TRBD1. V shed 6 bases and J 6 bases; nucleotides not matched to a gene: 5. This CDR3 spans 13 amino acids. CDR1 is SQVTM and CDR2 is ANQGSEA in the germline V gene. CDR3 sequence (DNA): TGCAGCGTCTGGACAGGGGGAGGTCAGCCCCAGCATTTT. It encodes CSVWTGGGQPQHF.

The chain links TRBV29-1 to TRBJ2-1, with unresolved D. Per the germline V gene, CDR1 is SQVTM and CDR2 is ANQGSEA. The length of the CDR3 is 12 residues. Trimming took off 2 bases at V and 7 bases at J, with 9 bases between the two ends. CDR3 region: CSVELGVNEQFF. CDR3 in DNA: TGCAGCGTTGAATTGGGTGTGAATGAGCAGTTCTTC.

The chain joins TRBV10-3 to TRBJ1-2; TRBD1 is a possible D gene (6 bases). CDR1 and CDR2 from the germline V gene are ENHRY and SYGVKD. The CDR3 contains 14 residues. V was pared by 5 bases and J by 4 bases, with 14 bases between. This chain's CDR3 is CAISPGQRIYGYTF. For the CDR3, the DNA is TGTGCCATCAGTCCGGGACAAAGGATCTATGGCTACACCTTC.

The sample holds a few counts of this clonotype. In DNA, the CDR3 is TGTGCCAGCAGTTTTGGAAGAGATCAGCCCCAGCATTTT. Its translation: CASSFGRDQPQHF. This chain uses TRBV12-3 or TRBV12-4 with TRBJ1-5; no clear D. The V end was cut by 3 bases, the J end by 5 bases, with 8 bases between. This CDR3 is built from 13 residues.

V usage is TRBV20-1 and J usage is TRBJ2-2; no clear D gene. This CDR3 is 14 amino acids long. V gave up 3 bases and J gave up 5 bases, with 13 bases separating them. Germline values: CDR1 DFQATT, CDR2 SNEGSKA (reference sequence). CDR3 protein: CSARDPLGTGELFF. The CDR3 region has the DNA TGCAGTGCTAGGGACCCGCTAGGGACCGGGGAGCTGTTTTTT.

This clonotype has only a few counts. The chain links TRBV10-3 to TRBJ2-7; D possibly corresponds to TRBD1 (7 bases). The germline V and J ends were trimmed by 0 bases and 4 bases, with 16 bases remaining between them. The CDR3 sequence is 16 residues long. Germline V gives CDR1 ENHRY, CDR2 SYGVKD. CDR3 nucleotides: TGTGCCATCAGTGAGTCGGAGGGGCAGGGGGTGTACGAGCAGTACTTC. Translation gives CAISESEGQGVYEQYF.

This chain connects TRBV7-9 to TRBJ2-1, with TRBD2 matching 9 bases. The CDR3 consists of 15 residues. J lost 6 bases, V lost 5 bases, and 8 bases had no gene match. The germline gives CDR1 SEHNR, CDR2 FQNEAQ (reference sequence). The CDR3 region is CASSPRGREGNEQFF. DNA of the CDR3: TGTGCCAGCAGCCCGCGGGGGCGGGAGGGCAATGAGCAGTTCTTC.

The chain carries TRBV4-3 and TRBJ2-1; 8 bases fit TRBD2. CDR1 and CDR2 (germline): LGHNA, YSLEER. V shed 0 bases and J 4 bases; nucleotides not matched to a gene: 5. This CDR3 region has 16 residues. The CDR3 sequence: CASSQDLPGGYNEQFF. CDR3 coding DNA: TGCGCCAGCAGCCAAGATCTGCCGGGAGGGTACAATGAGCAGTTCTTC.

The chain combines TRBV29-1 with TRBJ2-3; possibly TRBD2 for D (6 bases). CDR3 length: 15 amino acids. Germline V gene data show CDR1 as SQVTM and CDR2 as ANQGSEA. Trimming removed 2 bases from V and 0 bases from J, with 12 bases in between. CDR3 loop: CSVESVGTSTDTQYF. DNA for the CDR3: TGCAGCGTTGAATCCGTGGGGACTAGCACAGATACGCAGTATTTT.

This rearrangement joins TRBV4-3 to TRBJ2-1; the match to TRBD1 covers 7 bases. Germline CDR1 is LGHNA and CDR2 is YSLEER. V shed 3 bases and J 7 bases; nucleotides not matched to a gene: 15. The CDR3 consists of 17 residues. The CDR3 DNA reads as TGCGCCAGCAGCCAGCAATCCGGGACAGCGTTAATGAATGAGCAGTTCTTC. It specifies CASSQQSGTALMNEQFF.

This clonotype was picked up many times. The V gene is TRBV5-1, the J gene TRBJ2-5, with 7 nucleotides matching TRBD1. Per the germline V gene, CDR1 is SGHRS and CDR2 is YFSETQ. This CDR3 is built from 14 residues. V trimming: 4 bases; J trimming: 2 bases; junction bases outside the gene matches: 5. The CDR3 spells CASSETGIQETQYF. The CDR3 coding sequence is TGCGCCAGCAGCGAGACAGGGATACAAGAGACCCAGTACTTC. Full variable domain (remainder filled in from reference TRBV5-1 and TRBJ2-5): KAGVTQTPRYLIKTRGQQVTLSCSPISGHRSVSWYQQTPGQGLQFLFEYFSETQRNKGNFPGRFSGRQFSNSRSEMNVSTLELGDSALYLCASSETGIQETQYFGPGTRLLVL.